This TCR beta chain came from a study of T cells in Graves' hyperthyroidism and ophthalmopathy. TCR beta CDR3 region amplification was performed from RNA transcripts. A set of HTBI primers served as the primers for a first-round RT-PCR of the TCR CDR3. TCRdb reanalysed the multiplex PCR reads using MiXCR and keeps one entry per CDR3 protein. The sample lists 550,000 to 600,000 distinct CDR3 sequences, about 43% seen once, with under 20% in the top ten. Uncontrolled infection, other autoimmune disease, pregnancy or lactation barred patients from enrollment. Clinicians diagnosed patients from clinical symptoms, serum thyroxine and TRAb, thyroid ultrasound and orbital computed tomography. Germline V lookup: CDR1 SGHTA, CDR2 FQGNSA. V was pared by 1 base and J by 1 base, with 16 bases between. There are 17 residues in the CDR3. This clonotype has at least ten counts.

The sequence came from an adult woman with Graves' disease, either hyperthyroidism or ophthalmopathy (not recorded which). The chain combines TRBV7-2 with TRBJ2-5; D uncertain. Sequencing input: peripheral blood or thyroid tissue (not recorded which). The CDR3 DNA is TGTGCCAGCAGCTTAGGCCCAGCTTGGGCAGGCCAAGAGACCCAGTACTTC. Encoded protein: CASSLGPAWAGQETQYF. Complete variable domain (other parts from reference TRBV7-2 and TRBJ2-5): GAGVSQSPSNKVTEKGKDVELRCDPISGHTALYWYRQSLGQGLEFLIYFQGNSAPDKSGLPSDRFSAERTGGSVSTLTIQRTQQEDSAVYLCASSLGPAWAGQETQYFGPGTRLLVL.